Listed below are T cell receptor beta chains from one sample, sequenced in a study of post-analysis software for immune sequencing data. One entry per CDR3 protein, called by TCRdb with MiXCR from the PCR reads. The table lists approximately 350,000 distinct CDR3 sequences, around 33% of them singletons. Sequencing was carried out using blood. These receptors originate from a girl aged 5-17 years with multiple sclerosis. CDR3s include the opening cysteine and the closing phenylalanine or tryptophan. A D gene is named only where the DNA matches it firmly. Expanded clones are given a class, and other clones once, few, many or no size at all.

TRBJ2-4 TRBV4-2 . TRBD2 CASSPTLGLAGNGAKNIQYF TGTGCCAGCAGCCCCACCCTAGGGCTAGCGGGAAACGGAGCCAAAAACATTCAGTACTTC
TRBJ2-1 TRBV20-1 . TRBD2 CSGGESGTSRNEQFF TGCAGTGGGGGGGAATCCGGGACTAGCAGAAATGAGCAGTTCTTC
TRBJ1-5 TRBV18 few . CASSLRGDNNQPQHF TGTGCCAGCTCACTGAGGGGGGACAACAATCAGCCCCAGCATTTT
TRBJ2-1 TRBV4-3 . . CASSQSLRNEQFF TGCGCCAGCAGCCAATCACTTCGAAATGAGCAGTTCTTC
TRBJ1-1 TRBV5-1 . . CASSLVVAENTEAFF TGCGCCAGCAGCTTGGTTGTGGCAGAGAACACTGAAGCTTTCTTT
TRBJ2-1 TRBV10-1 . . CASSESVGSYEQFF TGCGCCAGCAGTGAGTCAGTAGGGAGTTATGAGCAGTTCTTC
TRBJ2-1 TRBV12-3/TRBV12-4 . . CASSFGVGGMRFF TGTGCCAGCAGTTTCGGGGTGGGTGGTATGCGGTTCTTC
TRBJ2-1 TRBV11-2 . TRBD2 CASSLGTSVLNEQFF TGTGCCAGCAGCTTGGGGACTAGCGTCCTCAATGAGCAGTTCTTC
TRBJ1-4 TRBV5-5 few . CASRSAGLGTEKLFF TGTGCCAGCCGCTCGGCGGGCCTGGGAACAGAAAAACTGTTTTTT
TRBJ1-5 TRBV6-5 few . CASSLHASVDSQNQPQHF TGTGCCAGCAGTTTACACGCTTCCGTCGACAGCCAGAATCAGCCCCAGCATTTT
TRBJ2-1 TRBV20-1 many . CSARDLTGPLKQFF TGCAGTGCTAGAGATCTTACTGGTCCCCTCAAGCAGTTCTTC
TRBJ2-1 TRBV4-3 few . CASSQERGEQFF TGCGCCAGCAGCCAGGAGCGCGGGGAGCAGTTCTTC
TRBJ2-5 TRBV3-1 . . CASSVSGTQYF TGTGCCAGCAGCGTCAGCGGGACCCAGTACTTC
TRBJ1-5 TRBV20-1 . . CSTSVADVNQPQHF TGCAGTACTAGCGTGGCAGATGTGAATCAGCCCCAGCATTTT
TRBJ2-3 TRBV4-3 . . CASSRSRITDTQYF TGCGCCAGCAGCCGTTCACGGATCACAGATACGCAGTATTTT
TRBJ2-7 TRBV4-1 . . CASSQDSFWTYEQYF TGCGCCAGCAGCCAAGACAGTTTTTGGACCTACGAGCAGTACTTC
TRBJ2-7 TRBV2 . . CASKERGAGTYEQYF TGTGCCAGCAAGGAGAGAGGGGCAGGGACCTACGAGCAGTACTTC
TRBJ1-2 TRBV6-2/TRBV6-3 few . CASNQGWYGYTF TGTGCCAGCAATCAAGGGTGGTATGGCTACACCTTC
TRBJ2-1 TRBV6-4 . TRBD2 CASSDSGGSSYNEQFF TGTGCCAGCAGTGACTCGGGGGGGAGCTCCTACAATGAGCAGTTCTTC
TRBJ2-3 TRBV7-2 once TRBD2 CASSFWTSGGTDTQYF TGTGCCAGCAGCTTTTGGACTAGCGGGGGCACAGATACGCAGTATTTT
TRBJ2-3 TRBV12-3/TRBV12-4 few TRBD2 CASSFGGGADTQYF TGTGCCAGCAGTTTTGGCGGGGGGGCGGATACGCAGTATTTT
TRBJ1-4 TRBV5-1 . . CASSLTVQGRSNEKLFF TGCGCCAGCAGCCTCACCGTACAGGGCCGGTCTAATGAAAAACTGTTTTTT
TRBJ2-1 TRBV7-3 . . CASSPQTSLEFGEQFF TGTGCCAGCAGCCCGCAGACAAGTTTGGAGTTCGGTGAGCAGTTCTTC
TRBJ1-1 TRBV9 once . CASSVGPKLMNTEAFF TGTGCCAGCAGCGTGGGACCGAAGCTAATGAACACTGAAGCTTTCTTT
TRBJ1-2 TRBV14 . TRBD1 CASSQDGQGAKGYTF TGTGCCAGCAGCCAAGACGGACAGGGGGCGAAGGGCTACACCTTC
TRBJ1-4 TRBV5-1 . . CASSLGGPRTNEKRFF TGCGCCAGCAGCTTGGGGGGGCCTAGAACTAATGAAAAACGGTTTTTT
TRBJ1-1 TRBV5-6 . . CASLGQENTEAFF TGTGCCAGCCTGGGGCAGGAGAACACTGAAGCTTTCTTT
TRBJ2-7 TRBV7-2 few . CASSLVRGELYEQYF TGTGCCAGCAGCTTAGTGCGCGGGGAGTTATACGAGCAGTACTTC
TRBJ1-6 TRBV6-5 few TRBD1 CASSYQLQGAREDSPLHF TGTGCCAGCAGTTACCAGCTACAGGGGGCAAGAGAAGATTCACCCCTCCACTTT
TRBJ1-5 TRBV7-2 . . CASTPGGVGNQPQHF TGTGCCAGCACCCCTGGGGGAGTTGGCAATCAGCCCCAGCATTTT
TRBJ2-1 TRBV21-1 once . CATRDWRYNEQFF TGTGCCACCAGGGATTGGAGGTACAATGAGCAGTTCTTC
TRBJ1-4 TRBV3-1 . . CASSQEWGRAEKLFF TGTGCCAGCAGCCAAGAGTGGGGGCGCGCTGAAAAACTGTTTTTT
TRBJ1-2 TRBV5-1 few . CASSAGDRKRSSGYTF TGCGCCAGCAGCGCGGGAGACAGGAAACGGTCGTCCGGCTACACCTTC
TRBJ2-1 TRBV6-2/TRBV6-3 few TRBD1 CASSRQGFPYNEQFF TGTGCCAGCAGTCGACAGGGGTTCCCCTACAATGAGCAGTTCTTC
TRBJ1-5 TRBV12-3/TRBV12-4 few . CASSLEGIQPQHF TGTGCCAGCAGTTTAGAGGGGATTCAGCCCCAGCATTTT
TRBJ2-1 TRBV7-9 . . CASSLIAPNEQFF TGTGCCAGCAGCTTAATAGCGCCCAATGAGCAGTTCTTC
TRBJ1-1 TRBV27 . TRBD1 CASSPRDRVGTEAFF TGTGCCAGCAGTCCCCGGGACAGGGTCGGCACTGAAGCTTTCTTT
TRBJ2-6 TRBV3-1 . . CASWGHRSSGANVLTF TGTGCCAGCTGGGGACACCGGAGCTCTGGGGCCAACGTCCTGACTTTC
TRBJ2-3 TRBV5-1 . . CASSLVGLDTQYF TGCGCCAGCAGCTTGGTGGGGCTAGATACGCAGTATTTT
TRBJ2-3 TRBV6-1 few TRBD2 CASSFSGGTGGPADTQYF TGTGCCAGCTCATTCTCGGGAGGCACGGGGGGGCCCGCAGATACGCAGTATTTT
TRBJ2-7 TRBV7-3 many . CASSQGPSYEQYF TGCGCCAGCAGCCAAGGCCCCTCCTACGAGCAGTACTTC